These T cell receptor beta chains were read from a single sample in a study of shared clonotypes between healthy human individuals. Data came from immunoSEQ multiplex PCR; TCRdb stores just in-frame clones and leaves some out. The sample records some 2,500,000 clones, roughly 90% being singletons. The sequencing sample was made of naive CD4+ T cells from PBMCs. Receptor source: a man younger than 35 in good health. Some clones in this sample may be carry-over from other donors' samples. Each CDR3 is given with its conserved first and last residue.

TRBV11-2,TRBJ2-1,16,CASSLELGLAGAEQFF
TRBV6-5,TRBJ1-5,15,CASSYNRGPNQPQHF
TRBV28,TRBJ1-4,15,CASSAHGRGLEKLFF
TRBV28,TRBJ2-1,16,CASSSPGRDSYNEQFF
TRBV29-1,TRBJ1-3,16,CSVAGQDLYSGNTIYF
TRBV12-5,TRBJ2-5,14,CASGLGAGDETQYF
TRBV6-1,TRBJ1-2,14,CASSDMTRGAGYTF
TRBV5-1,TRBJ1-3,15,CASSLEHPSGDTIYF
TRBV5-4,TRBJ2-2,15,CASRSSGSRTGELFF
TRBV7-3,TRBJ2-1,15,CASSLGLAGVGEQFF
TRBV29-1,TRBJ1-5,14,CSALSGYSNQPQHF
TRBV6-1,TRBJ2-7,15,CASRTIVGSSYEQYF
TRBV6-1,TRBJ2-7,13,CASSPMTRHEQYF
TRBV6-6,TRBJ1-5,13,CASNQQGGQPQHF
TRBV7-2,TRBJ1-4,14,CASSSPFLYEKLFF
TRBV7-2,TRBJ2-4,17,CASSTFPGLAGKNIQYF
TRBV28,TRBJ2-7,15,CASSLTRGGSYEQYF
TRBV7-3,TRBJ2-1,16,CASSLAPSGLYNEQFF
TRBV4-3,TRBJ1-3,16,CASSQAALRRANTIYF
TRBV30,TRBJ2-1,16,CAWSLSALPPYNEQFF
TRBV5-1,TRBJ2-7,13,CASSYDRGSEQYF
TRBV28,TRBJ2-3,13,CASSFGWTDTQYF
TRBV5-1,TRBJ2-3,12,CASSGQGDTQYF
TRBV28,TRBJ2-7,13,CALGGGKSYEQYF
TRBV6-1,TRBJ2-5,13,CASTRQSAGTQYF